These 2 T cell receptor beta chains share one sample of origin, sequenced in a study of Graves' ophthalmopathy and Graves' hyperthyroidism. RNA transcripts were the source from which TCR beta CDR3 regions were amplified. RT-PCR was first run with HTBI primers, then multiplex PCR in a second round. TCRdb re-derived calls from the multiplex PCR reads in MiXCR, one entry per CDR3 protein. The sample includes fewer than 600,000 distinct CDR3 sequences, under 15% seen only once; the top ten take about a tenth. The specimen was blood. The receptor source for this set is a woman younger than 45 with Graves' ophthalmopathy.

This clonotype was counted at least ten times. J is TRBJ2-7 and V is TRBV6-1; 8 nucleotides agree with TRBD2. V dropped 4 bases and J dropped 5; count of bases not matched to a gene: 10. In germline, CDR1 is MNHNS, CDR2 SASEGT. The CDR3 runs 15 residues. The CDR3 DNA sequence: TGTGCCAGCAGTGCCCGTTTCGGGGGGGCGGACGAGCAGTACTTC. It encodes CASSARFGGADEQYF.

In this sample, this clonotype turned up many times. This sequence joins TRBV6-5 and TRBJ1-2, with D possibly TRBD1 on 5 matching bases. This CDR3 is 15 amino acids long. V lost 7 bases to trimming and J lost 2 bases, with 17 bases between them. Germline values: CDR1 MNHEY, CDR2 SVGAGI. CDR3 DNA sequence: TGTGCCAGCAAGTATACCCGGGACGGAAACTATGGCTACACCTTC. It codes for CASKYTRDGNYGYTF.